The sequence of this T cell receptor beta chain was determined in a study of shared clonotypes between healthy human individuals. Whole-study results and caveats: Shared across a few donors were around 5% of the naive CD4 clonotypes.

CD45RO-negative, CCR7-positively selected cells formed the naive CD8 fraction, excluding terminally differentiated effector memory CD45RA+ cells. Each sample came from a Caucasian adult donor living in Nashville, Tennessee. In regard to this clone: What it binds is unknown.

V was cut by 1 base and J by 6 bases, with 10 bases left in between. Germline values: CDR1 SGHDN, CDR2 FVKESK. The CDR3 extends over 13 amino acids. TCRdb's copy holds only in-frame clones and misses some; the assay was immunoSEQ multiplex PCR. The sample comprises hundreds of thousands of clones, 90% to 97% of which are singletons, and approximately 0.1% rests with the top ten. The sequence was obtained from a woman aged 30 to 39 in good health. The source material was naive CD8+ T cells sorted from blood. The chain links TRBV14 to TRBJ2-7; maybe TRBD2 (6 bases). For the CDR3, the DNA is TGTGCCAGCAGCCAAGGACTAGTCGTCGAGCAGTACTTC. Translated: CASSQGLVVEQYF.